These T cell receptor beta chains were read from a single sample in a study of T cells after yellow fever vaccination. MiXCR, run by TCRdb on the 5' RACE reads, gives a single entry per CDR3 protein. Among around 590,000 distinct CDR3 sequences listed, about 12% were seen once. The sample was PBMCs, taken on the day of the yellow fever booster vaccination. These TCRs come from a man aged 25 to 45 who received the YFV17D yellow fever vaccine. Both conserved end residues are part of each CDR3. The D gene is left open where the match is weak. Clone size, where shown, is once, few, many, or a class for clones that have expanded.

size: few; D: -; V: TRBV27; J: TRBJ1-6; CDR3: CASKGVGSPLHF; DNA: TGTGCCAGCAAAGGGGTGGGTTCACCCCTCCACTTT
size: -; D: -; V: TRBV20-1; J: TRBJ2-1; CDR3: CSARNWIANNEQFF; DNA: TGCAGTGCGCGGAACTGGATCGCGAACAATGAGCAGTTCTTC
size: few; D: TRBD2; V: TRBV20-1; J: TRBJ2-1; CDR3: CSAETSGRAQGSYNEQFF; DNA: TGCAGTGCTGAGACTAGCGGGAGGGCCCAGGGTTCCTACAATGAGCAGTTCTTC
size: -; D: -; V: TRBV18; J: TRBJ1-1; CDR3: CASSIPNTEAFF; DNA: TGTGCCAGCTCAATACCGAACACTGAAGCTTTCTTT
size: -; D: TRBD1; V: TRBV12-3/TRBV12-4; J: TRBJ2-3; CDR3: CASSLDGTGTDTQYF; DNA: TGTGCCAGCAGTCTTGACGGGACAGGGACAGATACGCAGTATTTT
size: -; D: -; V: TRBV12-3/TRBV12-4; J: TRBJ1-3; CDR3: CASSLPPGAYF; DNA: TGTGCCAGCAGTTTGCCCCCGGGGGCATATTTT
size: few; D: TRBD1; V: TRBV5-6; J: TRBJ1-2; CDR3: CASSLQAQGAYGYTF; DNA: TGTGCCAGCAGCTTGCAGGCCCAGGGGGCGTACGGCTACACCTTC
size: few; D: -; V: TRBV7-9; J: TRBJ1-2; CDR3: CASSLQREYGYTF; DNA: TGTGCCAGCAGCCTACAGAGAGAGTATGGCTACACCTTC
size: few; D: TRBD2; V: TRBV12-3/TRBV12-4; J: TRBJ2-3; CDR3: CASNVAGGTDTQYF; DNA: TGTGCCAGCAATGTAGCGGGGGGCACAGATACGCAGTATTTT
size: -; D: -; V: TRBV18; J: TRBJ2-3; CDR3: CASSGAGSISTDTQYF; DNA: TGTGCCAGCTCAGGGGCCGGGAGTATAAGCACAGATACGCAGTATTTT
size: few; D: TRBD1; V: TRBV6-5; J: TRBJ1-2; CDR3: CASRVTTRNRGRVYGYTF; DNA: TGTGCCAGCCGAGTTACCACCCGAAACAGGGGGAGGGTCTATGGCTACACCTTC
size: few; D: -; V: TRBV7-2; J: TRBJ2-1; CDR3: CASSLNTVDEQFF; DNA: TGTGCCAGCAGCCTCAATACCGTGGACGAGCAGTTCTTC
size: -; D: -; V: TRBV20-1; J: TRBJ2-1; CDR3: CSARDTGKGLAEQFF; DNA: TGCAGTGCTAGAGATACAGGCAAAGGGTTAGCTGAGCAGTTCTTC
size: few; D: -; V: TRBV6-6; J: TRBJ1-1; CDR3: CASSFGKNTEAFF; DNA: TGTGCCAGCAGTTTCGGGAAGAACACTGAAGCTTTCTTT
size: -; D: -; V: TRBV6-5; J: TRBJ1-1; CDR3: CAAPPLGSEAFF; DNA: TGTGCCGCACCTCCCCTGGGCTCTGAAGCTTTCTTT
size: many; D: TRBD1; V: TRBV7-3; J: TRBJ2-5; CDR3: CASSLQGAGETQYF; DNA: TGTGCCAGCAGCTTACAGGGGGCGGGGGAGACCCAGTACTTC
size: -; D: TRBD2; V: TRBV12-3/TRBV12-4; J: TRBJ2-1; CDR3: CASSLGLADIMAYNEQFF; DNA: TGTGCCAGCAGTTTGGGACTAGCGGATATCATGGCCTACAATGAGCAGTTCTTC
size: few; D: -; V: TRBV2; J: TRBJ2-3; CDR3: CANSREDGDTQYF; DNA: TGTGCCAACTCGAGGGAAGATGGGGATACGCAGTATTTT
size: -; D: -; V: TRBV7-3; J: TRBJ2-3; CDR3: CASSLRGARLADTQYF; DNA: TGTGCCAGCAGCTTACGGGGGGCTAGGTTGGCAGATACGCAGTATTTT
size: -; D: TRBD1; V: TRBV29-1; J: TRBJ2-1; CDR3: CSARDRGRSEQFF; DNA: TGCAGCGCCAGAGATAGGGGGCGGTCCGAGCAGTTCTTC
size: few; D: TRBD2; V: TRBV20-1; J: TRBJ2-1; CDR3: CSARVHPGASGPLSSYNEQFF; DNA: TGCAGTGCTAGAGTTCACCCGGGGGCTAGCGGGCCTCTTAGCTCCTACAATGAGCAGTTCTTC
size: few; D: -; V: TRBV7-9; J: TRBJ1-1; CDR3: CASSPKSLNTEAFF; DNA: TGTGCCAGCAGCCCTAAGTCCTTGAACACTGAAGCTTTCTTT
size: -; D: -; V: TRBV5-1; J: TRBJ1-4; CDR3: CASSNKRIFDEKLFF; DNA: TGCGCCAGCAGCAATAAGAGGATTTTTGATGAAAAACTGTTTTTT
size: few; D: -; V: TRBV20-1; J: TRBJ1-1; CDR3: CSAREGGPLTEAFF; DNA: TGCAGTGCTAGAGAAGGAGGGCCTCTCACTGAAGCTTTCTTT
size: many; D: TRBD1; V: TRBV18; J: TRBJ2-7; CDR3: CASSPGQDEQYF; DNA: TGTGCCAGCTCCCCCGGACAGGACGAGCAGTACTTC
size: -; D: -; V: TRBV29-1; J: TRBJ1-2; CDR3: CSVVGVSNYGYTF; DNA: TGCAGCGTTGTAGGCGTTTCTAACTATGGCTACACCTTC
size: many; D: TRBD2; V: TRBV28; J: TRBJ2-7; CDR3: CASSLWREGRAYEQYF; DNA: TGTGCCAGCAGTTTGTGGCGGGAGGGTCGCGCTTACGAGCAGTACTTC
size: -; D: -; V: TRBV20-1; J: TRBJ2-2; CDR3: CSARSGELFF; DNA: TGCAGTGCCAGATCCGGGGAGCTGTTTTTT
size: -; D: -; V: TRBV20-1; J: TRBJ2-7; CDR3: CSASTSGTLGDEQYF; DNA: TGCAGTGCTAGTACATCCGGGACCCTCGGCGACGAGCAGTACTTC
size: -; D: TRBD2; V: TRBV5-4; J: TRBJ2-3; CDR3: CGSSQEASGRAMDTQYF; DNA: TGTGGCAGCAGCCAGGAAGCTAGCGGGAGGGCCATGGATACGCAGTATTTT
size: -; D: -; V: TRBV20-1; J: TRBJ2-7; CDR3: CSARVPQGSYEQYF; DNA: TGCAGTGCTAGAGTTCCCCAGGGCTCCTACGAGCAGTACTTC
size: few; D: TRBD1; V: TRBV12-3/TRBV12-4; J: TRBJ2-7; CDR3: CASSPLGQGYEQYF; DNA: TGTGCCAGCAGTCCCTTGGGACAGGGCTACGAGCAGTACTTC
size: few; D: -; V: TRBV7-3; J: TRBJ2-5; CDR3: CASSLNPGWETQYF; DNA: TGTGCCAGCAGCTTAAATCCGGGGTGGGAGACCCAGTACTTC
size: -; D: TRBD1; V: TRBV6-1; J: TRBJ2-7; CDR3: CASSVQGPPTLYEQYF; DNA: TGTGCCAGCAGTGTACAGGGGCCCCCGACACTTTACGAGCAGTACTTC
size: -; D: TRBD2; V: TRBV4-3; J: TRBJ2-1; CDR3: CASSRGPSGSGDEQFF; DNA: TGCGCCAGCAGCCGAGGCCCCAGCGGGAGTGGCGATGAGCAGTTCTTC
size: few; D: TRBD1; V: TRBV20-1; J: TRBJ2-1; CDR3: CSPHFDRANEQFF; DNA: TGCAGTCCTCACTTCGACAGGGCCAATGAGCAGTTCTTC
size: few; D: -; V: TRBV7-9; J: TRBJ2-3; CDR3: CASGRGGTDTQYF; DNA: TGTGCCAGCGGGAGAGGAGGCACAGATACGCAGTATTTT
size: few; D: -; V: TRBV5-4; J: TRBJ1-6; CDR3: CASSLQGEGSPLHF; DNA: TGTGCCAGCAGCTTGCAGGGAGAGGGTTCACCCCTCCACTTT
size: few; D: TRBD2; V: TRBV19; J: TRBJ2-7; CDR3: CASSESTGLARIYEQYF; DNA: TGTGCCAGTAGTGAATCGACCGGACTAGCGAGAATCTACGAGCAGTACTTC
size: few; D: -; V: TRBV7-6; J: TRBJ2-1; CDR3: CASSTPQINEQFF; DNA: TGTGCCAGCAGCACTCCTCAAATCAATGAGCAGTTCTTC
size: -; D: -; V: TRBV7-2; J: TRBJ2-1; CDR3: CASSLESRKPYNEQFF; DNA: TGTGCCAGCAGCTTAGAGTCCCGGAAACCCTACAATGAGCAGTTCTTC
size: -; D: -; V: TRBV18; J: TRBJ2-1; CDR3: CASSPTTRLSSREQFF; DNA: TGTGCCAGCTCACCAACGACCCGCCTTTCTAGTAGGGAGCAGTTCTTC
size: -; D: -; V: TRBV28; J: TRBJ1-4; CDR3: CASSRWGSNEKLFF; DNA: TGTGCCAGCAGTCGCTGGGGTTCTAATGAAAAACTGTTTTTT
size: few; D: TRBD2; V: TRBV2; J: TRBJ2-5; CDR3: CASRIGLAGMETQYF; DNA: TGTGCCAGCAGAATCGGACTAGCGGGAATGGAGACCCAGTACTTC
size: -; D: -; V: TRBV25-1; J: TRBJ2-1; CDR3: CASSSSRGGARLDEQFF; DNA: TGTGCCAGCAGTTCCTCCAGGGGGGGGGCGCGTCTCGATGAGCAGTTCTTC
size: few; D: -; V: TRBV6-2/TRBV6-3; J: TRBJ2-2; CDR3: CASSYRGGRNTGELFF; DNA: TGTGCCAGCAGTTACAGGGGGGGAAGGAACACCGGGGAGCTGTTTTTT
size: -; D: TRBD1; V: TRBV6-4; J: TRBJ2-4; CDR3: CASSDPRGRGRTAKNIQYF; DNA: TGTGCCAGCAGTGACCCCAGGGGGCGTGGAAGGACGGCCAAAAACATTCAGTACTTC
size: few; D: -; V: TRBV5-4; J: TRBJ2-7; CDR3: CASSRTEFSYEQYF; DNA: TGTGCCAGCAGCCGGACGGAATTCTCCTACGAGCAGTACTTC
size: few; D: TRBD2; V: TRBV30; J: TRBJ2-7; CDR3: CAWSVTGREQYF; DNA: TGTGCCTGGAGTGTAACCGGGAGGGAGCAGTACTTC
size: few; D: -; V: TRBV15; J: TRBJ2-1; CDR3: CATSRAPGWHEQFF; DNA: TGTGCCACCAGCAGAGCCCCGGGGTGGCATGAGCAGTTCTTC
size: few; D: TRBD2; V: TRBV30; J: TRBJ2-3; CDR3: CAWSLAGGPPDTQYF; DNA: TGTGCCTGGAGTCTGGCGGGAGGGCCCCCAGATACGCAGTATTTT
size: -; D: TRBD2; V: TRBV5-1; J: TRBJ2-1; CDR3: CASSLLTSGNNEQFF; DNA: TGCGCCAGCAGCTTGTTGACTAGCGGAAACAATGAGCAGTTCTTC
size: -; D: -; V: TRBV7-2; J: TRBJ2-5; CDR3: CASSSGRVAETQYF; DNA: TGTGCCAGCAGCTCGGGACGGGTAGCAGAGACCCAGTACTTC
size: -; D: -; V: TRBV7-8; J: TRBJ2-7; CDR3: CASSLGGVREQYF; DNA: TGTGCCAGCAGCTTAGGGGGAGTAAGAGAGCAGTACTTC
size: few; D: TRBD1; V: TRBV27; J: TRBJ1-6; CDR3: CASVGGTANSPLHF; DNA: TGTGCCTCCGTAGGGGGGACAGCGAATTCACCCCTCCACTTT